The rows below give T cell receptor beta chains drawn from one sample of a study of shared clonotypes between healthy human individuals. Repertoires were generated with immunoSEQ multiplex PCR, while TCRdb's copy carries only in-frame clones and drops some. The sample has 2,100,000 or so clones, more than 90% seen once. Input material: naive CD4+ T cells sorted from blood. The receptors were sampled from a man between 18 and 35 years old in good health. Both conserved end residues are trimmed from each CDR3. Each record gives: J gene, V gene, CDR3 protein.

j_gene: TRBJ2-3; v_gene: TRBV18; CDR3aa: ASSLTGQGGDTQY
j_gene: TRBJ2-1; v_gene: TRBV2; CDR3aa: ATRRTSDDNEQF
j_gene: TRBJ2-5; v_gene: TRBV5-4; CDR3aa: ASSSVRESQETQY
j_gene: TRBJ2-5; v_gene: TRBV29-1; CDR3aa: SAGGVLSETQY
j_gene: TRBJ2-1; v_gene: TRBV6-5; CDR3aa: ASSYSRLEGGNEQF
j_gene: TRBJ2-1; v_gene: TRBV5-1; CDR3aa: ASSQGLVNEQF
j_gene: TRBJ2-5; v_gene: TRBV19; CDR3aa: ASSTRYQETQY
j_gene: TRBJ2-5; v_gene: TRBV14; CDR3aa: ASSQGLLVVGETQY
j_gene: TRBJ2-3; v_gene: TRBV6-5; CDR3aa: ASSSGQDYTDTQY
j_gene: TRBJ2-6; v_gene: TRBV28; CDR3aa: ASSLNPTLGANVLT
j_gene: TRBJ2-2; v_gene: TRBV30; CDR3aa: AWSVNRDTGELF
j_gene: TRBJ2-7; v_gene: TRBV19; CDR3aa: ASSIVGGANEQY
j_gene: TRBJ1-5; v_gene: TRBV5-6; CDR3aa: ASSRGGQPQH
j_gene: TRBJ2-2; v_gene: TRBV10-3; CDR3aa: AISESARGPNTGELF
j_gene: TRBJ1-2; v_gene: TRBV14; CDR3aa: ASSQELGGGYT
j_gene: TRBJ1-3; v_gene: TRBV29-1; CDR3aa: SCGGQGGGNTIY
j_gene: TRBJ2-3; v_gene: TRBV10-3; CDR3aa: AISDAGDTDTQY
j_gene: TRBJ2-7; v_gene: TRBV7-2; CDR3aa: ASSRYSGEGWEQY
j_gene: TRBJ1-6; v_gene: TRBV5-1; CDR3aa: ASSLAGYSPLH
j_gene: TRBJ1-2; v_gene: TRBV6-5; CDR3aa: ASSYGGGYT
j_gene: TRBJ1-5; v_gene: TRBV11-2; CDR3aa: ASSDTGFNQPQH
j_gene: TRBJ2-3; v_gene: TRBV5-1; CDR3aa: ASSLLQGPTDTQY
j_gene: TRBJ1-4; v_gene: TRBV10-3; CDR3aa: AISEGDSTHEKLF
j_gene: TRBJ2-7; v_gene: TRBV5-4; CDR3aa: ASSLGAGLAGSSYEQY
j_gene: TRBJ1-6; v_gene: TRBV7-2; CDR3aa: ASSPRAGSIYNSPLH
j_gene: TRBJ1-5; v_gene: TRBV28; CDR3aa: ASSLQGASNQPQH
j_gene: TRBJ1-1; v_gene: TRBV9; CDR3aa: ASSTRGQGTEAF
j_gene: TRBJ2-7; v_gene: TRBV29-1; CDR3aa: SLPPGSVAGTSGRIDEQY
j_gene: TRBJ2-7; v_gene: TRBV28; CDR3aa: ASSPGGTSYEQY
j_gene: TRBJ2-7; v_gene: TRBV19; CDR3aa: ASSRAGSSYEQY
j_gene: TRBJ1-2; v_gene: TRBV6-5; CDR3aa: ASKGRSFGYT
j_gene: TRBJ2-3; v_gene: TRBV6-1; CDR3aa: ASSERSSGVITDTQY
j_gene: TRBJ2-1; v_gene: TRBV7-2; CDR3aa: ASSFRDRGANEQF
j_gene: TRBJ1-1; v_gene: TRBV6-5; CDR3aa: ASSRDRVEAF
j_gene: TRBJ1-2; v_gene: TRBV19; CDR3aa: ASSRDRGNGYGYT
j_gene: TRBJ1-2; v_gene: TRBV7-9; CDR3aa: ASSFLTDTAGYT
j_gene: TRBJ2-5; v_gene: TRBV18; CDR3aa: ASSPKGGLTETQY
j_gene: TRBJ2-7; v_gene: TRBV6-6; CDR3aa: ASRGTSGRPAYEQY
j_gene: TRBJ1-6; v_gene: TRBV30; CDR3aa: AWGVQGGNSPLH
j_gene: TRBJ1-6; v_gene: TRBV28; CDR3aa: ASSLEGVSPLH
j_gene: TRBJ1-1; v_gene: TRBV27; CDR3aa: ASSHERTGSRAF
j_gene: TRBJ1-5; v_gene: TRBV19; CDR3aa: ASSIEAQTYSNQPQH
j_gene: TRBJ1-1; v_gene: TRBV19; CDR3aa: ASSKSGLNTEAF
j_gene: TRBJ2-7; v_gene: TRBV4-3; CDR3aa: ASSQDYSSYEQY
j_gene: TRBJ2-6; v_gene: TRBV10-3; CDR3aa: AISGNFSGANVLT
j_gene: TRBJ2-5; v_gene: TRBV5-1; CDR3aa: ASSVSTSGQETQY
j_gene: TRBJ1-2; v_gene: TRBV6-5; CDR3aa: ASRGEGGYT
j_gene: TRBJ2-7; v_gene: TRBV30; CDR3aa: AWSRTGVNEQY
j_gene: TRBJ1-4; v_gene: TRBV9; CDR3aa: ASGGGTGRTNEKLF
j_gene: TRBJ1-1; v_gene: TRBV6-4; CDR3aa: ASRHDQGAPDTEAF
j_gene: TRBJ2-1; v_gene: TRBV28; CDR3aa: ASRASGERGVNEQF
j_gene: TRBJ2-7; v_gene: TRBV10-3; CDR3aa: AISESTRRGSYEQY
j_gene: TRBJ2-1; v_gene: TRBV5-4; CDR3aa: ASRGEYDEQF
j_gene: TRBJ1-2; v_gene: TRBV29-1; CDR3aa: SVEGRTANYGYT
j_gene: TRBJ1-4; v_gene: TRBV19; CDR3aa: ASSRRQGWNEKLF
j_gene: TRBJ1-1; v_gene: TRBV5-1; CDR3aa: ASSPAEEFGAF
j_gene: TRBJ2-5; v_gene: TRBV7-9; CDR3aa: ASSFRGLQETQY
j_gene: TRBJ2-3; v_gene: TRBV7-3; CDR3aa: ASSLGHTQY
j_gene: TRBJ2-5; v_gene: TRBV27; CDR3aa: ASKTLGLAGRRETQY
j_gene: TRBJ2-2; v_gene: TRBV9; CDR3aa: ASSVFEGANTGELF